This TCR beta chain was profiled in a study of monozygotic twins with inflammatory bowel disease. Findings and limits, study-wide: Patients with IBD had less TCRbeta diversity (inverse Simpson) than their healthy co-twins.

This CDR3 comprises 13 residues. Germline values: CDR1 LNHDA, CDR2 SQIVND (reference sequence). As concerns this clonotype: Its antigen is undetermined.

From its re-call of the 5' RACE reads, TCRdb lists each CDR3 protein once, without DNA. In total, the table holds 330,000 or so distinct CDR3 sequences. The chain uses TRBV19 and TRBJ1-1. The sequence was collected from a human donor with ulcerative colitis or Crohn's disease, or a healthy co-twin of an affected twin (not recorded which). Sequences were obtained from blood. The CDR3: CASSIQMNTEAFF. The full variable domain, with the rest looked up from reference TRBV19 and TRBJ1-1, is DGGITQSPKYLFRKEGQNVTLSCEQNLNHDAMYWYRQDPGQGLRLIYYSQIVNDFQKGDIAEGYSVSREKKESFPLTVTSAQKNPTAFYLCASSIQMNTEAFFGQGTRLTVV.